Below are 20 T cell receptor beta chains sequenced from a single sample in a study of control samples from healthy donors and cancer patients. Sequencing used immunoSEQ multiplex PCR; TCRdb keeps in-frame clones, though not all of them. Found here are about 110,000 clones, just under 85% of them singletons; the top ten hold around 6.6%. The sample comprised blood. The receptor source for this set is a man between 18 and 29 years old in good health.

This clone appeared once. The V and J genes are TRBV5-5 and TRBJ2-5; a possible D gene is TRBD2 (6 bases). The CDR3 consists of 15 residues. The ends were cut back, 0 bases at V and 4 bases at J, with 13 bases in the middle. Germline V gives CDR1 SGHKS, CDR2 YYEKEE (reference sequence). The CDR3 protein is CASSLAGNGGETQYF. In nucleotides, the CDR3 is TGTGCCAGCAGCTTGGCCGGCAACGGGGGAGAGACCCAGTACTTC.

In its sample, this clone was seen a few times. This chain uses TRBV7-2 with TRBJ1-5; D call uncertain. The CDR3 length is 13 residues. CDR1 is SGHTA and CDR2 is FQGNSA in the germline V gene. Trimming took off 4 bases at V and 4 bases at J, with 8 bases between the two ends. For the CDR3, the DNA is TGTGCCAGCAGCTCGACACCTAATCAGCCCCAGCATTTT. This translates into CASSSTPNQPQHF.

The chain uses TRBV5-6 and TRBJ1-2; 9 bases match TRBD1. Germline assignment: CDR1 SGHDT and CDR2 YYEEEE. The CDR3 runs to 15 residues. Trimming at V came to 4 bases and at J to 1 base, leaving 5 bases not matched to a gene. The CDR3 reads CASSGGTGLNYGYTF. In DNA form, the CDR3 reads TGTGCCAGCAGCGGGGGGACAGGGCTTAACTATGGCTACACCTTC. Looking up the rest from reference TRBV5-6 and TRBJ1-2 gives the full variable domain: DAGVTQSPTHLIKTRGQQVTLRCSPKSGHDTVSWYQQALGQGPQFIFQYYEEEERQRGNFPDRFSGHQFPNYSSELNVNALLLGDSALYLCASSGGTGLNYGYTFGSGTRLTVV.

The genes are TRBV6-6 and TRBJ2-3; 9 bases line up with TRBD2. There are 15 residues in the CDR3. Germline lookup yields CDR1 MNHNY and CDR2 SVGAGI (reference sequence). Trimming took 8 bases from V and 6 from J; bases not matched to a gene: 12. The CDR3 nucleotides are TGTGCCAGCTTAGGTAGGCGGGGGGGCCTGGATACGCAGTATTTT. Encoded protein: CASLGRRGGLDTQYF.

The CDR3 nucleotides are TGCGCCAGCAGCTTTTCTCCCGCCGACAGTTATGGCTACACCTTC. Amino acids: CASSFSPADSYGYTF. The chain couples TRBV5-1 to TRBJ1-2; possibly TRBD1 for D (5 bases). Germline V CDR1 and CDR2: SGHRS, YFSETQ. This CDR3 comprises 15 residues. V lost 2 bases, J lost 5 bases, and 16 bases lay in between. The full variable domain, completed using reference TRBV5-1 and TRBJ1-2, is KAGVTQTPRYLIKTRGQQVTLSCSPISGHRSVSWYQQTPGQGLQFLFEYFSETQRNKGNFPGRFSGRQFSNSRSEMNVSTLELGDSALYLCASSFSPADSYGYTFGSGTRLTVV.

The CDR3 bases are TGTGCCACCAGTGATTGGCGTAGGGCAGGGAGCTCTGGGGCCAACGTCCTGACTTTC. The encoded protein is CATSDWRRAGSSGANVLTF. The V gene is TRBV24-1, the J gene TRBJ2-6, with D perhaps assigned TRBD1 or TRBD2 (5 bases each). Between the trimmed V and J ends, which lost 2 bases and 0 bases, there was a span of 16 bases. The CDR3 consists of 19 residues. Germline CDR1 KGHDR, CDR2 SFDVKD.

This CDR3 is CASSESREIYYEQYF. DNA of the CDR3: TGTGCCAGCAGTGAATCTCGGGAAATATACTACGAGCAGTACTTC. This rearrangement joins TRBV25-1 to TRBJ2-7; D perhaps matches TRBD2 (5 bases). Germline CDR1 and CDR2: MGHDK and SYGVNS. V was clipped by 1 base and J by 3 bases, with 13 bases between them. The CDR3 is made up of 15 amino acids.

The chain combines TRBV12-3 or TRBV12-4 with TRBJ2-7; D gene uncertain. V was clipped by 3 bases and J by 4 bases, with 7 bases between them. The CDR3 length is 12 residues. CDR3 DNA: TGTGCCAGCAGTTTCGCCTTTTACGAGCAGTACGTC. Its translation is CASSFAFYEQYV.

The rearrangement joins TRBV10-3 to TRBJ2-3; 9 bases align to TRBD2. Germline CDR1 reads ENHRY; CDR2 reads SYGVKD. The CDR3 sequence is 15 residues long. J gave up 2 bases and V 5 bases, and 5 bases lay outside the gene matches. In nucleotides, the CDR3 is TGTGCCATCAGTCCAGCGGGGGGCCACACAGATACGCAGTATTTT. Translation gives CAISPAGGHTDTQYF.

This chain uses TRBV6-1 with TRBJ2-2; possible D gene TRBD2, 5 bases. Germline assignment: CDR1 MNHNS and CDR2 SASEGT. With 2 bases removed from V and 7 bases from J, the gap between germline ends came to 17 bases. CDR3 size: 16 residues. The CDR3 DNA reads TGTGCCAGCAGTGAATGGTCGGGGATCGCGATCGGGGAGCTGTTTTTT. Protein: CASSEWSGIAIGELFF.

This clone has only a few counts. The J gene is TRBJ1-2, the V gene TRBV6-5, with unresolved D. V shed 3 bases and J shed 8 bases, with 13 bases lying between them. Germline CDR1 MNHEY, CDR2 SVGAGI. The CDR3 sequence is 13 residues long. The CDR3 loop reads CASSYRRQSGYTF. Written as DNA, the CDR3 is TGTGCCAGCAGTTATAGGCGGCAGAGCGGCTACACCTTC.

The chain uses TRBV19 and TRBJ1-1; D unclear. This CDR3 comprises 11 residues. V was cut by 3 bases and J by 11 bases, with 10 bases left in between. Germline V gives CDR1 LNHDA, CDR2 SQIVND (reference sequence). CDR3 coding DNA: TGTGCCAGTAGTATTTACAGTGAGGCTTTCTTT. The encoded protein is CASSIYSEAFF.

The chain combines TRBV7-6 with TRBJ2-5; tentatively, D is TRBD1 or TRBD2 (6 bases each). V was clipped by 6 bases and J by 5 bases, with 19 bases between them. Germline CDR1 reads SGHVS; CDR2 reads FNYEAQ. CDR3 length equals 15 residues. CDR3 region: CASSRTGTWLETQYF. The CDR3 coding sequence is TGTGCCAGCAGTCGAACAGGGACTTGGCTCGAGACCCAGTACTTC.

The V call is TRBV15, the J call TRBJ2-2; possibly TRBD2 for D (6 bases). Germline CDR1 is LNHNV and CDR2 is YYDKDF (reference sequence). The CDR3 runs to 17 residues. V was shortened by 5 bases and J by 0 bases, with 16 bases between the two germline ends. CDR3 protein: CATSSNGGLANTGELFF. As DNA, the CDR3 is TGTGCCACCAGCTCAAACGGGGGTCTTGCGAACACCGGGGAGCTGTTTTTT.

The gene calls are TRBV29-1 and TRBJ1-4; the match to TRBD1 covers 9 bases. This CDR3 spans 15 amino acids. The germline CDR1 and CDR2 sequences are SQVTM and ANQGSEA. With V trimmed by 6 bases and J by 7 bases, 12 bases remained unmatched. In DNA, the CDR3 is TGCAGCGTCGGATCTACAGGGGGCGTAGGTGAAAAACTGTTTTTT. It encodes CSVGSTGGVGEKLFF.

This clone was recorded only once. The V call is TRBV19, the J call TRBJ2-1, with D tentatively TRBD1 or TRBD2 (6 bases each). Between the trimmed V and J ends, which lost 1 base and 4 bases, there was a span of 11 bases. Germline assignment: CDR1 LNHDA and CDR2 SQIVND (reference sequence). The CDR3 covers 15 residues. CDR3 sequence (DNA): TGTGCCAGTAGTATAGGAGGGGGGCTGTACAATGAGCAGTTCTTC. Translation gives CASSIGGGLYNEQFF.

This clone occurred once. The V call is TRBV7-2, the J call TRBJ2-1, with D perhaps matching TRBD2 (5 bases). Germline values: CDR1 SGHTA, CDR2 FQGNSA. Trimming removed 1 base at V and 1 base at J, with 8 bases between. This CDR3 is built from 15 residues. CDR3 coding DNA: TGTGCCAGCAGCTTAGACCGGGGTTCCTACAATGAGCAGTTCTTC. It specifies CASSLDRGSYNEQFF.

The chain links TRBV18 to TRBJ2-1; TRBD2 is a possible D gene (6 bases). The CDR3 loop spans 16 amino acids. The germline gives CDR1 KGHSH, CDR2 LQKENI. Trimming stripped 3 bases from V and 1 base from J, with 13 bases between. CDR3 sequence: CASSPVAGRSYNEQFF. Here the CDR3 DNA reads TGTGCCAGCTCACCTGTCGCGGGGAGATCCTACAATGAGCAGTTCTTC.

V is TRBV6-5 and J is TRBJ2-1; 8 nucleotides line up with TRBD2. The CDR3 is made up of 15 amino acids. The V segment lost 7 bases and the J segment 7 bases; nucleotides outside the gene matches: 12. Germline V gene sequence: CDR1 MNHEY, CDR2 SVGAGI. CDR3 DNA sequence: TGTGCCAGCACCAAACTAGCGGCGGGGAGAAATGAGCAGTTCTTC. The encoded protein is CASTKLAAGRNEQFF.

This chain uses TRBV7-8 with TRBJ1-2, with D possibly being TRBD1 (5 bases). Germline V gives CDR1 SGHVS, CDR2 FQNEAQ. CDR3 size: 15 residues. The V end lost 4 bases, the J end lost 0 bases, and 12 bases lay between the germline ends. CDR3 nucleotide sequence: TGTGCCAGCAGCTCCGGGACGGCCACTAACTATGGCTACACCTTC. Encoded protein: CASSSGTATNYGYTF.